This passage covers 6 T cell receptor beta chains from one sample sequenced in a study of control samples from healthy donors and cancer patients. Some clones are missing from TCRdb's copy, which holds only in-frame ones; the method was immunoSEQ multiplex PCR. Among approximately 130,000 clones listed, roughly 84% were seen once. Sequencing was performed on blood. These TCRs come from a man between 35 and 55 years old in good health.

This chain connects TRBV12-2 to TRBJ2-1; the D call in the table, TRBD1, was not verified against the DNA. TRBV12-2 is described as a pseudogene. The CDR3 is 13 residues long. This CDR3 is CASRSRGSNEQFF. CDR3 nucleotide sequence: TGTGCAAGTCGCTCCAGGGGTTCCAATGAGCAGTTCTTC.

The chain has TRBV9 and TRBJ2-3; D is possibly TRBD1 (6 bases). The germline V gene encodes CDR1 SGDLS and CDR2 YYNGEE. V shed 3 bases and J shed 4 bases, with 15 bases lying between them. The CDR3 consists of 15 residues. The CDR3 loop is CASSDRGNRADTQYF. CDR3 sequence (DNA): TGTGCCAGCAGCGATAGGGGGAACCGAGCAGATACGCAGTATTTT.

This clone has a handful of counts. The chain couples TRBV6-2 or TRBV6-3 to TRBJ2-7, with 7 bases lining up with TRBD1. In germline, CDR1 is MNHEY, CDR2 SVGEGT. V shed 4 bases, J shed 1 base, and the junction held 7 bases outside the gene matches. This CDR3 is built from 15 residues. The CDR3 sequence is CASSSTRTGSYEQYF. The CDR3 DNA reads TGTGCCAGCAGTTCCACCAGGACAGGTTCCTACGAGCAGTACTTC.

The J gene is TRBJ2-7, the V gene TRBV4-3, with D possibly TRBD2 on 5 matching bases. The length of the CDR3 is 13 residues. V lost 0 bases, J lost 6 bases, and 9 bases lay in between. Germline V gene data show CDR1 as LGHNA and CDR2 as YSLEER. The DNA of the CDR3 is TGCGCCAGCAGCCAAGACAGGAGGACCGAGCAGTACTTC. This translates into CASSQDRRTEQYF.

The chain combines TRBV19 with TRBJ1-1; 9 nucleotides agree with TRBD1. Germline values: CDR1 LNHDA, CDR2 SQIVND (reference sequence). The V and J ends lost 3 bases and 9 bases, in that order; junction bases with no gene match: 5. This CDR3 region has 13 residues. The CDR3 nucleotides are TGTGCCAGTAGTATTTGGGACAGGGAAAAAGCTTTCTTT. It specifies CASSIWDREKAFF.

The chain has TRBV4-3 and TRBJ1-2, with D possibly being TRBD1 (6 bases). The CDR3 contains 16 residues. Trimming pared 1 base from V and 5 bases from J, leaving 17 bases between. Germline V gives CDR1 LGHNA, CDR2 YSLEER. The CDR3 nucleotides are TGCGCCAGCAGCCAAGCCGCCGGGACACTAGAGTATGGCTACACCTTC. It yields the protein CASSQAAGTLEYGYTF.